Ten or more counts support the clone carrying this T cell receptor beta chain. Trimming stripped 4 bases from V and 10 bases from J, with 13 bases between. The germline gives CDR1 SGHTA, CDR2 FQGNSA. The length of the CDR3 is 12 residues. This sample is part of a study of naive and memory T cell subsets. A UMI-containing oligonucleotide was joined by 3' ligation to the TCR cDNA template. Adult healthy volunteers gave 2.5 ml peripheral blood for whole-blood RNA. Unsorted total RNA, about 1 to 1000 ng, was DNase treated before reverse transcription. The SP2 primer and nested alpha and beta constant region primers amplified ligated cDNA in four rounds. For blood and skin samples, reverse transcription used TCR alpha and beta constant primers. TCRdb passed the 5' RACE reads through MiXCR, listing each CDR3 protein once. Of more than 45,000 distinct CDR3 sequences detected, about 4.8% appear once; the ten largest clones hold around 0.8%.

This clonotype was obtained from a female donor in good health. V is TRBV7-2 and J is TRBJ1-2; D gene ambiguous. This chain's CDR3 is CASSSQDRYYTF. CDR3 nucleotides: TGTGCCAGCAGCTCCCAAGACCGTTACTACACCTTC. The full variable domain, rest sourced from reference TRBV7-2 and TRBJ1-2, is GAGVSQSPSNKVTEKGKDVELRCDPISGHTALYWYRQSLGQGLEFLIYFQGNSAPDKSGLPSDRFSAERTGGSVSTLTIQRTQQEDSAVYLCASSSQDRYYTFGSGTRLTVV.